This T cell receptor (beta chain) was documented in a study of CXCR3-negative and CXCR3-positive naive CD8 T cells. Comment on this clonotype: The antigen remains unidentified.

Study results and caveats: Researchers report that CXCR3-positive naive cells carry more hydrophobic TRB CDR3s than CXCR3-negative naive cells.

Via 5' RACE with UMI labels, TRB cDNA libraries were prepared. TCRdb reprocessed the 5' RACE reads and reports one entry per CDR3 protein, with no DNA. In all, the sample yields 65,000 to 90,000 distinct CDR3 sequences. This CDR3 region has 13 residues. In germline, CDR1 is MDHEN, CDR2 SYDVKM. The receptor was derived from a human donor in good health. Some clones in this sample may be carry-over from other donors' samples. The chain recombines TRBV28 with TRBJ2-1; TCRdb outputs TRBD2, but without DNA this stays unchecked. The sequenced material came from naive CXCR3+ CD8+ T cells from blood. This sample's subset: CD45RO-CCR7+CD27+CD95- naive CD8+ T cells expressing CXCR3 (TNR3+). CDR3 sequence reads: CASSRGLYNEQFF.